This TCR beta chain stems from a study of T cells in Graves' hyperthyroidism and ophthalmopathy. Template material for amplifying TCR beta CDR3 regions consisted of RNA transcripts. First-round RT-PCR of the TCR CDR3 relied on the HTBI primer set. One entry per CDR3 protein, called by TCRdb with MiXCR from the multiplex PCR reads. The sample has around 580,000 distinct CDR3 sequences; 46% are singletons. Reasons for excluding patients were uncontrolled infection, other autoimmune disease, pregnancy or lactation. Study outcomes and limitations: Clonotypes that were expanded in thyroid above 0.001 mostly appeared in blood too.

The germline V and J ends were trimmed by 5 bases and 2 bases, with 12 bases remaining between them. The CDR3 length is 14 residues. Germline V gene data show CDR1 as LNHDA and CDR2 as SQIVND (reference sequence). The table lists this clonotype with many counts. Its antigen is as yet unknown. This chain uses TRBV19 with TRBJ2-5; D not resolved. The sample comprised peripheral blood or thyroid tissue (not recorded which). The receptor was derived from a young woman with Graves' hyperthyroidism. The CDR3 is CASSLRLGQETQYF. In DNA form, the CDR3 reads TGTGCCAGTAGTTTACGGTTGGGGCAAGAGACCCAGTACTTC.